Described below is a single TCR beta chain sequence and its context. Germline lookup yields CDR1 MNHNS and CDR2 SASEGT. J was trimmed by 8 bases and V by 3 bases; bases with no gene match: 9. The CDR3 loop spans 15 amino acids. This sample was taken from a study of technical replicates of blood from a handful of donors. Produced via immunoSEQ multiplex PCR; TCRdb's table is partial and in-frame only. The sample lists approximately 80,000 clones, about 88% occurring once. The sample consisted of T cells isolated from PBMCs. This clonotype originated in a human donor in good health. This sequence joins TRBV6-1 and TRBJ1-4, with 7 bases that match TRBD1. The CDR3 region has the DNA TGTGCCAGCAGTGAGGGCAGGGGGTCGGTGGAAAAACTGTTTTTT. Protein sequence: CASSEGRGSVEKLFF.